Each of the 16 T cell receptor beta chains below was sequenced from the same sample in a study of blood T cell repertoires in COVID-19. Profiling relied on immunoSEQ multiplex PCR, and the TCRdb table lists in-frame clones only, not all of them. The data show 60,000 or so clones, roughly nine tenths seen once. The sample consisted of peripheral blood. The receptor set was obtained from a woman aged 70-85 years with active COVID-19.

The chain employs TRBV7-2 and TRBJ1-3; perhaps TRBD1 as D (5 bases). V was cut by 7 bases and J by 1 base, with 20 bases left in between. Germline CDR1 SGHTA, CDR2 FQGNSA. The CDR3 contains 17 residues. The CDR3 DNA reads as TGTGCCAGCACCTTCATGGGTGACAGAGGATCTGGAAACACCATATATTTT. This gives the protein CASTFMGDRGSGNTIYF.

The CDR3 nucleotides are TGTGCCAGCACCGTGACAACCACCGGGGAGCTGTTTTTT. Its protein product is CASTVTTTGELFF. The V call is TRBV28, the J call TRBJ2-2; D gene uncertain. CDR1 and CDR2 from the germline V gene are MDHEN and SYDVKM. V dropped 7 bases and J dropped 4 bases, with 10 bases sitting between them. The CDR3 covers 13 residues.

The genes are TRBV5-5 and TRBJ2-7, with TRBD2 identical over 8 bases. The CDR3 is made up of 15 amino acids. Trimming cost V 2 bases and J 1 base; bases outside gene matches: 5. The germline V gene has CDR1 SGHKS and CDR2 YYEKEE (reference sequence). CDR3 DNA: TGTGCCAGCAGCTTTACTAGCGGAGTTTCCTACGAGCAGTACTTC. Its translation is CASSFTSGVSYEQYF.

The chain's CDR3 is CASSLGLAEDTQYF. The CDR3 DNA sequence: TGCGCCAGCAGCTTGGGACTAGCGGAGGATACGCAGTATTTT. J is TRBJ2-3 and V is TRBV5-1, with 9 bases aligning to TRBD2. This CDR3 is built from 14 residues. CDR1 and CDR2 (germline): SGHRS, YFSETQ. V lost 0 bases to trimming and J lost 6 bases; unmatched junction nucleotides: 2.

The chain couples TRBV3-1 (or the pseudogene TRBV3-2) to TRBJ1-1; no reliable D call. There are 14 residues in the CDR3. Germline lookup yields CDR1 LGHDT and CDR2 YNNKEL (reference sequence). V was pared by 1 base and J by 4 bases, with 10 bases between. CDR3 sequence reads: CASSQVESSTEAFF. The CDR3 nucleotides are TGTGCCAGCAGCCAAGTTGAGTCGAGCACTGAAGCTTTCTTT.

The V call is TRBV27, the J call TRBJ2-2; TRBD1 matches 9 bases. V trimming: 5 bases; J trimming: 6 bases; junction bases outside the gene matches: 10. Germline V lookup: CDR1 MNHEY, CDR2 SMNVEV (reference sequence). CDR3 length: 16 residues. The CDR3 region has the DNA TGTGCCAGCAGTCTATACAGGGGGCGAGCCCCCGGGGAGCTGTTTTTT. It yields the protein CASSLYRGRAPGELFF.

The CDR3 DNA reads TGCGCCAGCAGCTCAGGACTAGCGGGAGATACGCAGTATTTT. Protein: CASSSGLAGDTQYF. The chain couples TRBV5-1 to TRBJ2-3, with 11 bases aligning to TRBD2. The trim removed 3 bases at V and 5 bases at J, leaving 2 bases unmatched. CDR3 length: 14 amino acids. Germline CDR1 is SGHRS and CDR2 is YFSETQ.

The chain links TRBV29-1 to TRBJ1-1; TRBD1 matches at 7 bases. The CDR3 is 13 amino acids. The V and J ends lost 3 bases and 4 bases, in that order; junction bases with no gene match: 5. The germline V gene encodes CDR1 SQVTM and CDR2 ANQGSEA. This chain's CDR3 is CSVDPTGITEAFF. CDR3 nucleotide sequence: TGCAGCGTTGACCCGACAGGGATCACTGAAGCTTTCTTT.

V usage is TRBV5-8 and J usage is TRBJ1-6; possibly TRBD1 for D (5 bases). Germline V lookup: CDR1 SGHTS, CDR2 YDEGEE. The CDR3 has 16 residues. Trimming took 1 base from V and 8 from J, leaving 16 bases between them. The CDR3 region is CASSLPQETLDSPLHF. The DNA of the CDR3 is TGTGCCAGCAGCTTGCCACAGGAGACCCTTGATTCACCCCTCCACTTT.

The genes are TRBV13 and TRBJ2-2; TRBD2 is a possible D gene (6 bases). The CDR3 extends over 15 amino acids. CDR1 is PRHDT, CDR2 FYEKMQ, per germline (reference sequence). V lost 5 bases, J lost 6 bases, and 16 bases lay in between. DNA of the CDR3: TGTGCCAGCAGCGAGCACCGGGAGCCTCCCGGGGAGCTGTTTTTT. The encoded protein is CASSEHREPPGELFF.

This clone was seen a handful of times. The V and J genes are TRBV28 and TRBJ2-7; no definite D call. This CDR3 region has 11 residues. Germline CDR1 reads MDHEN; CDR2 reads SYDVKM. With 4 bases removed from V and 3 bases from J, the gap between germline ends came to 4 bases. The chain's CDR3 is CASSSYYEQYF. The CDR3 DNA follows: TGTGCCAGCAGTTCCTACTACGAGCAGTACTTC. The variable domain in full, completed from reference TRBV28 and TRBJ2-7, reads DVKVTQSSRYLVKRTGEKVFLECVQDMDHENMFWYRQDPGLGLRLIYFSYDVKMKEKGDIPEGYSVSREKKERFSLILESASTNQTSMYLCASSSYYEQYFGPGTRLTVT.

The V gene is TRBV5-1, the J gene TRBJ1-2, with 12 bases matching TRBD1. Germline lookup yields CDR1 SGHRS and CDR2 YFSETQ. Losses at the gene ends were 4 bases for V and 0 bases for J; bases not matched to a gene: 13. This CDR3 is built from 19 residues. Written as DNA, the CDR3 is TGCGCCAGCAGCCTTCTTGGGGACAGGGGGCCCCATTCTAACTATGGCTACACCTTC. This sequence encodes CASSLLGDRGPHSNYGYTF.

The V gene is TRBV11-2, the J gene TRBJ2-3; 11 bases agree with TRBD2. V was pared by 1 base and J by 2 bases, with 2 bases of the junction left unmatched. The CDR3 extends over 16 amino acids. The germline V gene encodes CDR1 SGHAT and CDR2 FQNNGV. In DNA, the CDR3 is TGTGCCAGCAGCTTAGTAGCGGGAGGGGTCACAGATACGCAGTATTTT. This encodes CASSLVAGGVTDTQYF.

This rearrangement joins TRBV7-9 to TRBJ2-1; 14 bases match TRBD2. This CDR3 has 19 residues. Germline V gives CDR1 SEHNR, CDR2 FQNEAQ (reference sequence). V trimming: 7 bases; J trimming: 4 bases; junction bases outside the gene matches: 15. The CDR3 protein is CASTKSSGTSGSGYNEQFF. CDR3 sequence (DNA): TGTGCCAGCACAAAAAGTTCGGGGACTAGCGGGAGCGGGTACAATGAGCAGTTCTTC.

The chain uses TRBV2 and TRBJ2-2; 9 bases map to TRBD1. CDR3 length equals 15 residues. Per germline, CDR1 SNHLY and CDR2 FYNNEI. Trimming took 7 bases from V and 4 from J; bases not matched to a gene: 7. CDR3 sequence: CASKAGTGITGELFF. Written as DNA, the CDR3 is TGTGCCAGCAAGGCCGGGACAGGGATCACCGGGGAGCTGTTTTTT.

The rearrangement links TRBV13 to TRBJ2-7, with a tentative D call TRBD2 (5 bases). The ends were cut back, 0 bases at V and 0 bases at J, with 15 bases in the middle. CDR1 and CDR2 (germline): PRHDT, FYEKMQ (reference sequence). This CDR3 is built from 17 residues. This CDR3 is CASSLGPAGDSSYEQYF. The CDR3 DNA reads TGTGCCAGCAGCTTAGGCCCCGCGGGTGATAGCTCCTACGAGCAGTACTTC.